The clone carrying this T cell receptor (beta chain) has a single count. CDR3 length: 16 residues. The data originate from a study of cytomegalovirus exposure and HLA in healthy donors. The PCR had 60 Vbeta and 13 Jbeta primers. Libraries were prepared by immunoSEQ multiplex PCR; TCRdb keeps only in-frame clonotypes and omits some of them. The sample lists more than 95,000 clones, around 74% occurring once. The receptor's source is a man in his forties in good health and CMV-seronegative. The sample taken for sequencing was PBMCs. V is TRBV21-1 and J is TRBJ2-7; the D call in the table, TRBD1, was not verified against the DNA. TRBV21-1 is marked as a pseudogene. CDR3 in DNA: TGTGCCAGCAGCAGGACCGGGACAGGGAATCCCTACGAGCAGTACTTC. Encoded protein: CASSRTGTGNPYEQYF.